This is a list of T cell receptor beta chains from one sample in a study of blood T cell repertoires in COVID-19. TCRdb's copy holds only in-frame clones and misses some; the assay was immunoSEQ multiplex PCR. There are about 240,000 clones in the sample; around 82% occur only once, and about 3.9% lies in the top ten. Material: PBMCs or T cells enriched from blood (not recorded which). These receptors were taken from a woman in her 40s who had been exposed to COVID-19. Both conserved end residues are part of each CDR3. D genes are given only for firm matches. Clone size is not always given. Where it is, it says once, few, many or a class for expanded clones.

D	V	J	size	DNA	CDR3
-	TRBV27	TRBJ2-3	-	TGTGCCAGCAGTTTGGGGAGATACACAGATACGCAGTATTTT	CASSLGRYTDTQYF
-	TRBV7-2	TRBJ2-7	once	TGTGCCAGCAGCTTAGACCAACAATCACGGCAGTACTTC	CASSLDQQSRQYF
-	TRBV19	TRBJ2-1	-	TGTGCCAGTAGTATAGAGTCCAGTTTGATCAATGAGCAGTTCTTC	CASSIESSLINEQFF
-	TRBV28	TRBJ1-1	-	TGTGCCAGCAGTGTACCCCAGGGACTGGGAATTGAAGCTTTCTTT	CASSVPQGLGIEAFF
TRBD1	TRBV5-1	TRBJ1-5	once	TGCGCCAGCAGCCGAACAGGGGGCACCGATCAGCCCCAGCATTTT	CASSRTGGTDQPQHF
TRBD2	TRBV4-1	TRBJ2-5	-	TGCGCCAGCAGCCAAGCCCTAGCGGGGGGCCAAGAGACCCAGTACTTC	CASSQALAGGQETQYF
-	TRBV19	TRBJ1-5	-	TGTGCCAGTAAGGCAGACAGAGACCCAGGGCAGCCCCAGCATTTT	CASKADRDPGQPQHF
TRBD1	TRBV19	TRBJ1-5	-	TGTGCCAGTAGTATTGAGGACAGGGCGTGGAATCAGCCCCAGCATTTT	CASSIEDRAWNQPQHF
-	TRBV5-1	TRBJ1-4	-	TGCGCCAGCAGCCGGTCTGACCGGGGTCAGGATGAAAAACTGTTTTTT	CASSRSDRGQDEKLFF
TRBD1	TRBV18	TRBJ1-5	-	TGTGCCAGCTCACCATTGAACATCCAGGGGGATCAGCCCCAGCATTTT	CASSPLNIQGDQPQHF
TRBD1	TRBV28	TRBJ1-2	-	TGTGCCAGTTACTCGACAGGGAACTATGGCTACACCTTC	CASYSTGNYGYTF
-	TRBV14	TRBJ1-2	-	TGTGCCAGCAGCCAAGGTACAGCCAAATATGGCTACACCTTC	CASSQGTAKYGYTF
TRBD2	TRBV2	TRBJ2-3	-	TGTGCCAGCAGTGAAGGGGGAGCGGGGTACACAGATACGCAGTATTTT	CASSEGGAGYTDTQYF
-	TRBV20-1	TRBJ1-1	-	TGCAGTGCTAGTGCGCAAAATTTAGAATCGGAAGCTTTCTTT	CSASAQNLESEAFF
-	TRBV2	TRBJ1-2	-	TGTGCCAGCAGTGACCAGGACAGCATCGGCTACACCTTC	CASSDQDSIGYTF
TRBD1	TRBV6-5	TRBJ2-2	-	TGTGCCAACCGACAGGGCCCGAACACCGGGGAGCTGTTTTTT	CANRQGPNTGELFF
-	TRBV10-3	TRBJ2-3	once	TGTGCCATCAGTGGGAATCACCCCGGGGATACGCAGTATTTT	CAISGNHPGDTQYF
-	TRBV5-5	TRBJ2-1	-	TGTGCCAGCAGCCCCACCGGGGGGCGTTCGTTCTTC	CASSPTGGRSFF
-	TRBV28	TRBJ1-1	-	TGTGCCAGTGAGAAACTCCAGGGGCGGAGGACTGAAGCTTTCTTT	CASEKLQGRRTEAFF
-	TRBV4-3	TRBJ1-2	-	TGCGCCAGCAGCCAAGGGGGGGGAGAGGGGAACTATGGCTACACCTTC	CASSQGGGEGNYGYTF
TRBD1	TRBV5-1	TRBJ1-4	-	TGCGCCAGCAGCCTGGGCGGGACAGGGGAAGAAAAACTGTTTTTT	CASSLGGTGEEKLFF
-	TRBV5-4	TRBJ1-1	-	TGTGCCAGCAGTCAAGGGGGTGCAGCGGGACACGGCACTGAAGCTTTCTTT	CASSQGGAAGHGTEAFF
-	TRBV9	TRBJ1-3	-	TGTGCCAGCAGCACTTCAGGGGACTCTGGAAACACCATATATTTT	CASSTSGDSGNTIYF
-	TRBV12-3/TRBV12-4	TRBJ1-2	-	TGTGCCACGCGGGCTAACTATGGCTACACCTTC	CATRANYGYTF
-	TRBV18	TRBJ2-3	-	TGTGCCAGCTCACCAGACGGGACAGATACGCAGTATTTT	CASSPDGTDTQYF
-	TRBV3-1/TRBV3-2	TRBJ1-1	few	TGTGCCAGCAGCCAAGGGACAACCCTCACTGAAGCTTTCTTT	CASSQGTTLTEAFF
-	TRBV6-5	TRBJ2-5	few	TGTGCCAGCAGTTACTCTTCGGGAGAGACCCAGTACTTC	CASSYSSGETQYF